The sequence of this T cell receptor beta chain was determined in a study of blood T cells in healthy people across ages. The second PCR ran roughly 6 to 11 cycles with a sample-barcoded 5' primer and J-beta primers. Each cDNA molecule received a tag from a template-switch adaptor that had 12 random nucleotides. TCRdb fed the 5' RACE reads into MiXCR, producing one record per CDR3 protein. The table includes approximately 800,000 distinct CDR3 sequences, approximately 65% detected once. Healthy Russian Caucasian donors spanned ages about 6 to 95 years. They isolated at least 6 million PBMCs from each sample. With respect to this clonotype: Its antigen remains unknown.

Study observations and caveats: In older individuals, TCR beta diversity per million T cells was lower, falling roughly linearly with age.

Germline loops: CDR1 DFQATT, CDR2 SNEGSKA (reference sequence). V lost 6 bases, J lost 6 bases, and 24 bases lay in between. The CDR3 is 16 amino acids. The sequenced material came from blood. This clonotype originated in a man aged 25 to 40 in good health. The chain employs TRBV20-1 and TRBJ1-5; maybe TRBD1 (6 bases). The CDR3 spells CSAAERGGNVGQPQHF. The CDR3 DNA follows: TGCAGTGCCGCTGAGAGGGGGGGGAATGTTGGTCAGCCCCAGCATTTT.